The 32 T cell receptor beta chains reported below all come from one sample, sequenced in a study of blood T cell repertoires in COVID-19. Profiling relied on immunoSEQ multiplex PCR, and the TCRdb table lists in-frame clones only, not all of them. The sample has over 200,000 clones; approximately 84% are singletons. Source material: PBMCs or T cells enriched from blood (not recorded which). The receptors stem from a man aged 60 to 69 who had recovered from COVID-19.

V is TRBV3-1 (or the pseudogene TRBV3-2) and J is TRBJ2-3; TRBD1 aligns across 10 bases. The CDR3 is made up of 14 amino acids. Losses at the gene ends were 4 bases for V and 5 bases for J; bases not matched to a gene: 3. Per germline, CDR1 LGHDT and CDR2 YNNKEL (reference sequence). CDR3 protein: CASSPGQGGDTQYF. The CDR3 nucleotides are TGTGCCAGCAGCCCAGGACAGGGGGGAGATACGCAGTATTTT.

The chain joins TRBV5-1 to TRBJ1-2; 7 positions agree with TRBD1. In germline, CDR1 is SGHRS, CDR2 YFSETQ. The CDR3 has 15 residues. With 4 bases clipped from V and 6 bases from J, the junction kept 12 bases outside the gene matches. The CDR3 DNA reads TGCGCCAGCAGCCAAAGGACAGGTGGGGCTGATGGCTACACCTTC. Its translation is CASSQRTGGADGYTF.

This chain joins TRBV18 and TRBJ1-3, with a possible D match to TRBD1 (5 bases). Trimming removed 6 bases from V and 0 bases from J, with 15 bases in between. CDR1 is KGHSH and CDR2 is LQKENI in the germline V gene. The CDR3 is 16 amino acids. The CDR3 spells CASSTGGDHSGNTIYF. The CDR3 region has the DNA TGTGCCAGCTCCACCGGCGGGGACCACTCTGGAAACACCATATATTTT.

The chain couples TRBV19 to TRBJ2-2; 9 bases agree with TRBD2. Trimming removed 1 base from V and 2 bases from J; junction bases left unmatched: 2. CDR3 length equals 16 residues. CDR1 and CDR2 from the germline V gene are LNHDA and SQIVND (reference sequence). CDR3 coding DNA: TGTGCCAGTAGTATAGTAGCGGGGGTTAACACCGGGGAGCTGTTTTTT. Its translation is CASSIVAGVNTGELFF.

This rearrangement joins TRBV2 to TRBJ1-2; D may be TRBD1 (6 bases). The germline CDR1 and CDR2 sequences are SNHLY and FYNNEI. The CDR3 totals 14 residues. Trimming left V 3 bases short and J 4 bases short, with 12 bases between. Here the CDR3 reads CASSEWGLGYGYTF. The CDR3 DNA reads as TGTGCCAGCAGTGAGTGGGGGCTCGGCTATGGCTACACCTTC.

This clone was counted between two and nine times. The chain links TRBV19 to TRBJ1-3; no clear D. With 3 bases removed from V and 5 bases from J, the gap between germline ends came to 11 bases. CDR1 and CDR2 from the germline V gene are LNHDA and SQIVND (reference sequence). There are 14 residues in the CDR3. The CDR3 sequence is CASSIASGRNTIYF. The DNA for the CDR3 is TGTGCCAGTAGTATCGCTAGTGGTAGAAACACCATATATTTT. Full variable domain (missing parts from reference TRBV19 and TRBJ1-3): DGGITQSPKYLFRKEGQNVTLSCEQNLNHDAMYWYRQDPGQGLRLIYYSQIVNDFQKGDIAEGYSVSREKKESFPLTVTSAQKNPTAFYLCASSIASGRNTIYFGEGSWLTVV.

This clone was observed once. The chain couples TRBV24-1 to TRBJ2-1, with 9 bases lining up with TRBD1. The V segment lost 3 bases and the J segment 9 bases; nucleotides outside the gene matches: 11. The CDR3 sequence is 16 residues long. Germline-derived CDR1 and CDR2 are KGHDR and SFDVKD. The CDR3 reads CATSDEGQGVGSEQFF. DNA for the CDR3: TGTGCCACCAGTGATGAGGGACAGGGAGTTGGCAGTGAGCAGTTCTTC.

The chain employs TRBV7-8 and TRBJ1-5, with 10 positions matching TRBD1. Losses at the gene ends were 0 bases for V and 3 bases for J; bases not matched to a gene: 5. Per the germline V gene, CDR1 is SGHVS and CDR2 is FQNEAQ. CDR3 length: 17 residues. This CDR3 reads CASSLAPGQGNNQPQHF. Here the CDR3 DNA reads TGTGCCAGCAGCTTAGCCCCGGGACAGGGGAACAATCAGCCCCAGCATTTT.

The DNA of the CDR3 is TGTGCCAGTAGTGCACAGGGGGCAAAGACTGAAGCTTTCTTT. Its protein product is CASSAQGAKTEAFF. The J gene is TRBJ1-1, the V gene TRBV19; 9 bases fit TRBD1. The trim removed 5 bases at V and 5 bases at J, leaving 6 bases unmatched. This CDR3 is 14 amino acids long. The germline gives CDR1 LNHDA, CDR2 SQIVND (reference sequence).

The table lists this clone with a few counts. This chain joins TRBV11-3 and TRBJ2-1, with 7 bases fitting TRBD2. The germline V gene encodes CDR1 SGHNT and CDR2 YENEEA. J lost 0 bases, V lost 5 bases, and 7 bases had no gene match. The CDR3 is 16 residues long. CDR3 nucleotides: TGTGCCAGCAGCCGACTAGCCGAAAGCTCCTACAATGAGCAGTTCTTC. This sequence encodes CASSRLAESSYNEQFF.

V gene TRBV9 combines with J gene TRBJ2-1, with D possibly TRBD2 on 7 matching bases. The CDR3 runs 16 residues. CDR1 is SGDLS, CDR2 YYNGEE, per germline. V lost 4 bases and J 0 bases, leaving 14 bases between the germline ends. DNA of the CDR3: TGTGCCAGCAGCAGAGAGGGGGGGGCCTCCTACAATGAGCAGTTCTTC. Translated: CASSREGGASYNEQFF.

V gene TRBV30 combines with J gene TRBJ1-2; TRBD1 is a possible D gene (5 bases). CDR3 length equals 14 residues. V was pared by 0 bases and J by 6 bases, with 14 bases between. CDR1 GTSNPN and CDR2 SVGIG come from the germline V gene (reference sequence). The CDR3 sequence: CAWSVSAGCNGYTF. Written as DNA, the CDR3 is TGTGCCTGGAGTGTATCTGCAGGGTGCAATGGCTACACCTTC.

This clone is a singleton in its sample. The chain joins TRBV4-2 to TRBJ2-1, with no clear D. The germline gives CDR1 LGHNA, CDR2 YNFKEQ. V was cut by 0 bases and J by 5 bases, with 5 bases left in between. The CDR3 has 13 residues. The CDR3 here is CASSQDTNNEQFF. CDR3 coding DNA: TGTGCCAGCAGCCAAGACACAAACAATGAGCAGTTCTTC.

The chain employs TRBV7-2 and TRBJ1-2; 7 positions match TRBD1. Germline assignment: CDR1 SGHTA and CDR2 FQGNSA. Trimming took 4 bases from V and 5 from J; bases not matched to a gene: 10. There are 15 residues in the CDR3. CDR3 sequence: CASSSTTGPQYGYTF. For the CDR3, the DNA is TGTGCCAGCAGCTCTACGACAGGGCCCCAGTATGGCTACACCTTC. Full variable domain (outside the CDR3, taken from reference TRBV7-2 and TRBJ1-2): GAGVSQSPSNKVTEKGKDVELRCDPISGHTALYWYRQSLGQGLEFLIYFQGNSAPDKSGLPSDRFSAERTGGSVSTLTIQRTQQEDSAVYLCASSSTTGPQYGYTFGSGTRLTVV.

V is TRBV5-6 and J is TRBJ2-5; D perhaps matches TRBD2 (6 bases). In germline, CDR1 is SGHDT, CDR2 YYEEEE. V lost 4 bases, J lost 4 bases, and 20 bases lay in between. The CDR3 consists of 16 residues. The CDR3 DNA follows: TGTGCCAGCAGCAGCCGACGGGGGTCGGTTGGAGAGACCCAGTACTTC. Residues: CASSSRRGSVGETQYF.

The chain combines TRBV30 with TRBJ1-2; D not certain. Trimming took off 2 bases at V and 3 bases at J, with 10 bases between the two ends. This CDR3 region has 13 residues. CDR1 is GTSNPN and CDR2 is SVGIG in the germline V gene (reference sequence). The CDR3 protein is CAWSPGSDYGYTF. The DNA for the CDR3 is TGTGCCTGGAGTCCCGGGAGCGACTATGGCTACACCTTC. The whole variable domain, remainder taken from reference TRBV30 and TRBJ1-2, is SQTIHQWPATLVQPVGSPLSLECTVEGTSNPNLYWYRQAAGRGLQLLFYSVGIGQISSEVPQNLSASRPQDRQFILSSKKLLLSDSGFYLCAWSPGSDYGYTFGSGTRLTVV.

V usage is TRBV7-9 and J usage is TRBJ1-1, with D maybe TRBD1 (6 bases). The CDR3 covers 13 residues. Germline loops: CDR1 SEHNR, CDR2 FQNEAQ (reference sequence). Trimming removed 5 bases at V and 7 bases at J, with 14 bases between. The CDR3 DNA follows: TGTGCCAGCAGCCCCAGCGGGGGCAGTGAAGCTTTCTTT. It is translated as CASSPSGGSEAFF.

This sequence joins TRBV3-1 (or the pseudogene TRBV3-2) and TRBJ2-2, with D maybe TRBD2 (6 bases). The germline gives CDR1 LGHDT, CDR2 YNNKEL (reference sequence). This CDR3 has 16 residues. V lost 0 bases and J lost 3, with 11 bases in between. CDR3: CASSQEPGLYTGELFF. In DNA, the CDR3 is TGTGCCAGCAGCCAAGAACCGGGACTCTACACCGGGGAGCTGTTTTTT.

This chain uses TRBV6-5 with TRBJ1-2, with 10 bases aligning to TRBD1. CDR3 length equals 15 residues. Germline values: CDR1 MNHEY, CDR2 SVGAGI. Losses at the gene ends were 0 bases for V and 4 bases for J; bases not matched to a gene: 2. The CDR3 here is CASSYSWTGGYGYTF. The DNA of the CDR3 is TGTGCCAGCAGTTACTCATGGACAGGGGGCTATGGCTACACCTTC.

The rearrangement uses TRBV11-3 and TRBJ2-2, with 7 bases lining up with TRBD2. After removal of 3 bases from V and 6 bases from J, the junction contained 7 bases not matched to a gene. CDR3 size: 15 residues. Germline CDR1 SGHNT, CDR2 YENEEA. This CDR3 is CASSFRAGRAGELFF. The CDR3 DNA follows: TGTGCCAGCAGCTTTAGAGCAGGGAGGGCCGGGGAGCTGTTTTTT.

The chain is built from TRBV3-1 (or the pseudogene TRBV3-2) and TRBJ1-6; D gene uncertain. Germline CDR1 and CDR2: LGHDT and YNNKEL (reference sequence). The CDR3 sequence is 18 residues long. The V and J ends lost 1 base and 1 base respectively, with 14 bases between them. The CDR3: CASSQGLGVGSYNSPLHF. The DNA of the CDR3 is TGTGCCAGCAGCCAAGGGCTGGGCGTCGGATCCTATAATTCACCCCTCCACTTT.

The chain is built from TRBV30 and TRBJ2-5; D not certain. This CDR3 spans 15 amino acids. Between the trimmed V and J ends, which lost 2 bases and 5 bases, there was a span of 18 bases. Germline lookup yields CDR1 GTSNPN and CDR2 SVGIG (reference sequence). The CDR3 DNA reads TGTGCCTGGAGTAGGCTGACACCCGTAAGGGAGACCCAGTACTTC. Translation: CAWSRLTPVRETQYF. Drawing the rest from reference TRBV30 and TRBJ2-5, the complete variable domain is SQTIHQWPATLVQPVGSPLSLECTVEGTSNPNLYWYRQAAGRGLQLLFYSVGIGQISSEVPQNLSASRPQDRQFILSSKKLLLSDSGFYLCAWSRLTPVRETQYFGPGTRLLVL.

This chain connects TRBV21-1 to TRBJ1-5. TRBV21-1 is a recognized pseudogene. The CDR3 covers 12 residues. In DNA, the CDR3 is TGTGCCAGCAGAGTGAGGGAACAGCCCCAGCATTTT. Translating it yields CASRVREQPQHF.

The chain employs TRBV19 and TRBJ1-2; 8 positions match TRBD1. This CDR3 is 13 amino acids long. Trimming took 4 bases from V and 5 from J; bases not matched to a gene: 3. CDR1 is LNHDA, CDR2 SQIVND, per germline (reference sequence). The CDR3, as DNA: TGTGCCAGTAGTACGACAGGGGCATATGGCTACACCTTC. This sequence encodes CASSTTGAYGYTF.

V and J are TRBV7-2 and TRBJ1-5; D unresolved. Trimming cost V 0 bases and J 6 bases, with 6 bases left between them. CDR1 and CDR2 from the germline V gene are SGHTA and FQGNSA. The length of the CDR3 is 13 residues. The CDR3 is CASSLAQTQPQHF. The DNA for the CDR3 is TGTGCCAGCAGCTTAGCACAAACTCAGCCCCAGCATTTT.

Remarks on this clone: In the same sample, other DNA sequences code for this CDR3. The genes are TRBV29-1 and TRBJ1-1, with D perhaps TRBD1 (5 bases). Germline V lookup: CDR1 SQVTM, CDR2 ANQGSEA. V gave up 6 bases and J gave up 1 base, with 9 bases separating them. The CDR3 extends over 12 amino acids. In nucleotides, the CDR3 is TGCAGCGTCCAGGGAGGGAACACTGAAGCTTTCTTT. Its protein is CSVQGGNTEAFF.

The chain couples TRBV2 to TRBJ1-1; no reliable D call. Trimming shortened V by 4 bases and J by 0 bases, and 9 bases separated the two germline ends. This CDR3 is built from 14 residues. Germline lookup yields CDR1 SNHLY and CDR2 FYNNEI. The CDR3 DNA is TGTGCCAGCAGTGGACTCCTCATGAACACTGAAGCTTTCTTT. Protein sequence: CASSGLLMNTEAFF.

V is TRBV5-4 and J is TRBJ1-1, with a tentative D call TRBD1 (5 bases). This CDR3 region has 12 residues. The germline V and J ends were trimmed by 4 bases and 4 bases, with 8 bases remaining between them. The V gene's germline CDR1 is SGHNT and CDR2 YYREEE (reference sequence). The chain's CDR3 is CASSPRGTEAFF. The DNA for the CDR3 is TGTGCCAGCAGCCCTAGGGGCACTGAAGCTTTCTTT.

The rearrangement links TRBV7-9 to TRBJ1-2; 7 bases agree with TRBD1. In germline, CDR1 is SEHNR, CDR2 FQNEAQ (reference sequence). The junction had 10 bases not matched to a gene; V was cut back by 5 bases and J by 1 base. The CDR3 has 16 amino acids. The CDR3 DNA follows: TGTGCCAGCAGCCTCCACTCCGGGACAGTTAACTATGGCTACACCTTC. Its translation: CASSLHSGTVNYGYTF.

The rearrangement links TRBV11-1 to TRBJ2-3, with 9 bases matching TRBD1. This CDR3 comprises 13 residues. Germline loops: CDR1 SGHAT, CDR2 FQDESV (reference sequence). Trimming removed 4 bases from V and 5 bases from J; junction bases left unmatched: 1. For the CDR3, the DNA is TGTGCCAGCAGCTCGGACAGGGGAGATACGCAGTATTTT. As protein: CASSSDRGDTQYF.

The chain couples TRBV20-1 to TRBJ1-6, with 7 nucleotides matching TRBD1. The CDR3 contains 13 residues. J gave up 8 bases and V 3 bases, and 4 bases lay outside the gene matches. CDR1 and CDR2 (germline): DFQATT, SNEGSKA (reference sequence). DNA of the CDR3: TGCAGTGCTAGTAGGGGGCCGGATTCACCCCTCCACTTT. Translated, it gives CSASRGPDSPLHF.

This clone was detected only once. The chain has TRBV28 and TRBJ1-5; 11 positions agree with TRBD1. This CDR3 comprises 14 residues. Trimming cost V 3 bases and J 6 bases; bases outside gene matches: 1. Germline V gene sequence: CDR1 MDHEN, CDR2 SYDVKM. As DNA, the CDR3 is TGTGCCAGCAGTTTTGGGACAGGGGGTCAGCCCCAGCATTTT. Its protein is CASSFGTGGQPQHF.